These 2 T cell receptor beta chains share one sample of origin, sequenced in a study of T-cell memory formation after mild COVID-19. MiXCR was run by TCRdb on the 5' RACE reads, yielding one entry per CDR3 protein. The table has about 260,000 distinct CDR3 sequences, around 15% seen once; the top ten hold more than 20%. Sequencing was performed on PBMCs or a T cell subset sorted from them (not recorded which). Receptor source: a man aged 18 to 30 who had mild COVID-19 (a few samples of this study predate the infection). Cell type and time point are not known.

This clonotype was observed a handful of times. This chain uses TRBV3-1 with TRBJ2-6; D unresolved. The CDR3 runs to 14 residues. In germline, CDR1 is LGHDT, CDR2 YNNKEL (reference sequence). V lost 1 base, J lost 2 bases, and 3 bases lay in between. CDR3 loop: CASSQGAGANVLTF. As DNA, the CDR3 is TGTGCCAGCAGCCAAGGAGCTGGGGCCAACGTCCTGACTTTC.

V usage is TRBV28 and J usage is TRBJ2-5; no firm D call. Germline lookup yields CDR1 MDHEN and CDR2 SYDVKM. The length of the CDR3 is 13 residues. V was trimmed by 5 bases and J by 7 bases, leaving 14 bases between them. In DNA, the CDR3 is TGTGCCAGCAGTCCGCCCACGGTGGTGACCCAGTACTTC. This gives the protein CASSPPTVVTQYF.